This T cell receptor beta chain was captured by sequencing in a study of regulatory T cells in long-lasting Graves disease. Study-wide results and limits: Whereas 966 public clonotypes were shared by new patients, persistent patients shared more, at 2,741.

V was trimmed by 7 bases and J by 2 bases, leaving 22 bases between them. Germline CDR1 and CDR2: SGHTA and FQGNSA. CDR3 length: 17 amino acids. The time point was: persistent/refractory GD, antithyroid drugs over 5 years with positive TRAb. Isolated PBMC RNA provided the starting material for the TCR library. The guidelines of the American Thyroid Association were the basis for diagnosing Graves' disease. Approximately 9.6 milliliters of peripheral blood were drawn into EDTA tubes. Regarding this clonotype: The antigen is not known.

The authors built TCR beta libraries using iRepertoire HTBI primers and Arm-PCR of CDR3 regions. TCRdb independently ran MiXCR on the multiplex PCR reads; one entry per CDR3 protein. The profile shows a few hundred thousand distinct CDR3 sequences, around 22% of them singletons. The clonotype originates from a female donor with Graves disease. This sequence joins TRBV7-2 and TRBJ2-3; D possibly corresponds to TRBD2 (5 bases). Sequenced material: peripheral blood mononuclear cells (PBMCs), taken when the disease was refractory, from a patient treated with antithyroid drugs. In DNA form, the CDR3 reads TGTGCCAGCACCCGCCTGGCCAGCGGTCTACTCACAGATACGCAGTATTTT. It is translated as CASTRLASGLLTDTQYF.